These 3 T cell receptor beta chains were sequenced from one sample in a study of response to subunit inactivated influenza vaccine (dated by TCRdb to 2017 to 2018). The library relied on RT-PCR. The sequencer was an Illumina HiSeq 2500. TCRdb reprocessing: public reads trimmed at Q25 with fastp, clones called with MiXCR, in-frame beta chains kept. CDR3 protein duplicates are merged, each entry listing the most common genes and DNA. The sample table holds about 300,000 distinct CDR3 sequences, of which roughly 22% were seen once. The ten largest clones take up about a tenth of the sample. The sample consisted of PBMCs from blood, taken about 20 months after vaccination. The receptor set was obtained from a man between 50 and 75 years old who received an inactivated influenza vaccine. Donor details come from another sample of the same person, matched by shared clones.

This clonotype was observed a few times. This chain joins TRBV5-6 and TRBJ1-6, with TRBD1 matching 9 bases. Trimming took 4 bases from V and 12 from J; bases not matched to a gene: 11. The germline V gene encodes CDR1 SGHDT and CDR2 YYEEEE. The CDR3 covers 15 residues. The CDR3 spells CASSERTGVFLPLHF. The CDR3 DNA reads as TGTGCCAGCAGCGAAAGGACAGGGGTTTTCTTACCCCTCCACTTT.

Here the CDR3 reads CASSLPPPSGYTF. CDR3 nucleotide sequence: TGTGCCAGCTCGCTTCCCCCCCCATCAGGCTACACCTTC. This chain connects TRBV28 to TRBJ1-2; D gene ambiguous. V was pared by 8 bases and J by 8 bases, with 18 bases between. CDR1 and CDR2 from the germline V gene are MDHEN and SYDVKM. The CDR3 is made up of 13 amino acids.

The CDR3 region is CSANSGPAPGPKARAETQYF. The CDR3 DNA reads as TGCAGTGCTAATAGTGGGCCGGCGCCGGGACCAAAAGCGCGGGCGGAGACCCAGTACTTC. The chain couples TRBV20-1 to TRBJ2-5; D tentatively fits TRBD1 or TRBD2 (5 bases each). Germline CDR1 DFQATT, CDR2 SNEGSKA (reference sequence). This CDR3 is 20 amino acids long. Trimming shortened V by 4 bases and J by 5 bases, and 35 bases separated the two germline ends.